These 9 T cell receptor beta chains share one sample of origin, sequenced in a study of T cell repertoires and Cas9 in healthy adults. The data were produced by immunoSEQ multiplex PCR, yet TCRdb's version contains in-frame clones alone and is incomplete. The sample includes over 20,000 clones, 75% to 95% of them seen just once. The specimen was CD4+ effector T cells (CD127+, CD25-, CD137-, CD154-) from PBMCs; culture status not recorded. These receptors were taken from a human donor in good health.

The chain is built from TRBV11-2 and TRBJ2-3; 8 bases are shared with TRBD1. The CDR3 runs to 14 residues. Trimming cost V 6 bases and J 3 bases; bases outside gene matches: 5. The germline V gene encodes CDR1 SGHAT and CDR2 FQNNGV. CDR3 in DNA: TGTGCCAGCAGGCAGGGGGCGCTGACAGATACGCAGTATTTT. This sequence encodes CASRQGALTDTQYF.

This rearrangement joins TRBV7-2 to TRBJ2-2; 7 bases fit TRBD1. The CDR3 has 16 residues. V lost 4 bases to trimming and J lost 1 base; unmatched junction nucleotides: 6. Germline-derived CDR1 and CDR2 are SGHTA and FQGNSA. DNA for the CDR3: TGTGCCAGCAGCTCCTCGACAGGGAGGAACACCGGGGAGCTGTTTTTT. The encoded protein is CASSSSTGRNTGELFF.

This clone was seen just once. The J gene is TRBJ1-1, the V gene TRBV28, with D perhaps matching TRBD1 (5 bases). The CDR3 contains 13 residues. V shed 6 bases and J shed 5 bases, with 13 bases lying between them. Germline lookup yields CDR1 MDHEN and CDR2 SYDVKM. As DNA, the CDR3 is TGTGCCAGCAGCCCCCGGGGACGGACTGAAGCTTTCTTT. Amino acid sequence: CASSPRGRTEAFF.

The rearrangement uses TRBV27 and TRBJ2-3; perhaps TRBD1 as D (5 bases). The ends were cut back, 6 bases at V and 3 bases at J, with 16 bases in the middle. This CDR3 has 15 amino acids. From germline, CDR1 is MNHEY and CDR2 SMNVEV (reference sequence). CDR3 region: CASSSISRATDTQYF. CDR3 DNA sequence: TGTGCCAGCAGCTCTATATCCAGGGCGACAGATACGCAGTATTTT.

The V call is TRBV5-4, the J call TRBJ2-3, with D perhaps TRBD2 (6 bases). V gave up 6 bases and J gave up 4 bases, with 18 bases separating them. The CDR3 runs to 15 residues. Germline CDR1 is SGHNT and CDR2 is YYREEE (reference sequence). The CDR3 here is CASTQPGGVADTQYF. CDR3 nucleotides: TGTGCCAGCACCCAACCCGGCGGGGTAGCAGATACGCAGTATTTT.

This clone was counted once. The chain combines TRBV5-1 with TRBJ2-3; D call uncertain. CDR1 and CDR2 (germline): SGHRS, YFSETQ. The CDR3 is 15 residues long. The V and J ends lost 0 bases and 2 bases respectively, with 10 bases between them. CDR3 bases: TGCGCCAGCAGCTTGGGTAACAGAGCCACAGATACGCAGTATTTT. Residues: CASSLGNRATDTQYF.

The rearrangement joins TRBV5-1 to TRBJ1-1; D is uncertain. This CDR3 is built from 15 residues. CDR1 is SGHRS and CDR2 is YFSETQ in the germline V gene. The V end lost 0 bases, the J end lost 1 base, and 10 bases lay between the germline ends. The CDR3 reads CASSLARSSNTEAFF. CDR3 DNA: TGCGCCAGCAGCTTGGCGAGATCCTCGAACACTGAAGCTTTCTTT.

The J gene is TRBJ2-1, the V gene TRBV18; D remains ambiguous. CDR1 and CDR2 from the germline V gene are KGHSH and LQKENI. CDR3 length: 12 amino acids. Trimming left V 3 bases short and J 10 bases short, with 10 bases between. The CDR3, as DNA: TGTGCCAGCTCACCCTTGCCAGAGGAGCAGTTCTTC. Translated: CASSPLPEEQFF. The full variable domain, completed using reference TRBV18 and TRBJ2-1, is NAGVMQNPRHLVRRRGQEARLRCSPMKGHSHVYWYRQLPEEGLKFMVYLQKENIIDESGMPKERFSAEFPKEGPSILRIQQVVRGDSAAYFCASSPLPEEQFFGPGTRLTVL.

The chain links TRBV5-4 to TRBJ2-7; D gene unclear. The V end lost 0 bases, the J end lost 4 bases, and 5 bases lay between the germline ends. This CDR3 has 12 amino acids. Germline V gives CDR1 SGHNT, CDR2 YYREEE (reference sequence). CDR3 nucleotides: TGTGCCAGCAGCTTGGAAATGTACGAGCAGTACTTC. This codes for CASSLEMYEQYF.